Shown below are 23 T cell receptor beta chains from a single sample sequenced in a study of T-cell memory formation after mild COVID-19. TCRdb called the 5' RACE reads again in MiXCR, with one record for every CDR3 protein. The sample has under 650,000 distinct CDR3 sequences, roughly 18% seen once; the top ten hold 12%. Sequenced: PBMCs or a T cell subset sorted from them (not recorded which). The receptors stem from an adult woman who had mild COVID-19 (a few samples of this study predate the infection). Cell type and time point are not known.

This chain uses TRBV27 with TRBJ2-1; TRBD1 matches 10 bases. CDR3 size: 14 residues. The trim removed 5 bases at V and 9 bases at J, leaving 7 bases unmatched. CDR1 is MNHEY and CDR2 is SMNVEV in the germline V gene (reference sequence). CDR3 in DNA: TGTGCCAGCAGTCTTCGACAGGGGGCGGGTGAGCAGTTCTTC. Its translation: CASSLRQGAGEQFF.

J is TRBJ2-3 and V is TRBV27; D is perhaps TRBD1 (5 bases). Germline V gene data show CDR1 as MNHEY and CDR2 as SMNVEV (reference sequence). The CDR3 consists of 11 residues. V was pared by 6 bases and J by 6 bases, with 7 bases between. The CDR3 is CASSRADTQYF. The CDR3 region has the DNA TGTGCCAGCAGCAGGGCTGATACGCAGTATTTT.

The table lists this clonotype with a few counts. V gene TRBV5-1 combines with J gene TRBJ2-1; unclear D gene. Germline CDR1 reads SGHRS; CDR2 reads YFSETQ. The V end was cut by 2 bases, the J end by 0 bases, with 12 bases between. The CDR3 loop spans 16 amino acids. CDR3 coding DNA: TGCGCCAGCAGCTTCCCTCCGGCGGCCTCCTACAATGAGCAGTTCTTC. It codes for CASSFPPAASYNEQFF.

This clonotype was seen a few times. The chain uses TRBV7-9 and TRBJ2-1; 9 bases agree with TRBD2. Trimming at V came to 2 bases and at J to 8 bases, leaving 13 bases not matched to a gene. This CDR3 has 17 residues. The germline V gene encodes CDR1 SEHNR and CDR2 FQNEAQ (reference sequence). CDR3 sequence (DNA): TGTGCCAGCAGCTTACTAGTGGCGGGGGGGCCAGTTGATGAGCAGTTCTTC. It codes for CASSLLVAGGPVDEQFF.

In its sample, this clonotype was seen many times. The chain carries TRBV7-9 and TRBJ2-1; 14 bases are a match to TRBD2. Germline values: CDR1 SEHNR, CDR2 FQNEAQ (reference sequence). Unmatched junction bases numbered 9, after V lost 4 bases and J lost 10 bases. The CDR3 totals 16 residues. The CDR3, as DNA: TGTGCCAGCAGCTCGGGGACTAGCGGGAGTTCTTGGGAGCAGTTCTTC. Its translation: CASSSGTSGSSWEQFF.

Only a few counts were recorded for this clonotype. The chain uses TRBV7-6 and TRBJ2-3; 9 bases are shared with TRBD1. The CDR3 has 15 residues. V was pared by 5 bases and J by 1 base, with 4 bases of the junction left unmatched. Looked up from germline, CDR1 is SGHVS and CDR2 is FNYEAQ. The CDR3 region is CASSERDRGTDTQYF. Here the CDR3 DNA reads TGTGCCAGCAGCGAGCGGGACAGGGGCACAGATACGCAGTATTTT.

The sample holds a few counts of this clonotype. The chain has TRBV13 and TRBJ1-3; D uncertain. V was trimmed by 1 base and J by 0 bases, leaving 10 bases between them. The CDR3 totals 16 residues. Germline CDR1 reads PRHDT; CDR2 reads FYEKMQ (reference sequence). The CDR3 DNA follows: TGTGCCAGCAGCTTAGAGTCCCTGAGCTCTGGAAACACCATATATTTT. It yields the protein CASSLESLSSGNTIYF.

This clonotype has only a few counts. The CDR3 DNA follows: TGTGCCACCAGTGACAGTCTTAGCGGGACGCTGAATGAGCAGTTCTTC. Translating gives CATSDSLSGTLNEQFF. The chain couples TRBV24-1 to TRBJ2-1; 8 bases agree with TRBD2. The CDR3 is 16 residues long. With V trimmed by 4 bases and J by 7 bases, 11 bases remained unmatched. Germline V gives CDR1 KGHDR, CDR2 SFDVKD.

The chain couples TRBV29-1 to TRBJ2-2, with D unclear. This CDR3 region has 13 residues. Germline V gives CDR1 SQVTM, CDR2 ANQGSEA. V shed 1 base and J shed 5 bases, with 8 bases lying between them. In DNA form, the CDR3 reads TGCAGCGTTGAAGCGGTCAGTACCGGGGAGCTGTTTTTT. It yields the protein CSVEAVSTGELFF.

V and J are TRBV7-6 and TRBJ2-1; unclear D gene. Trimming left V 5 bases short and J 7 bases short, with 12 bases between. This CDR3 region has 13 residues. The germline V gene has CDR1 SGHVS and CDR2 FNYEAQ. In DNA form, the CDR3 reads TGTGCCAGCAGCCAACGGCCCGAGAATGAGCAGTTCTTC. It encodes CASSQRPENEQFF.

The genes are TRBV19 and TRBJ2-1; TRBD2 is a possible D gene (6 bases). V gave up 2 bases and J gave up 2 bases, with 16 bases separating them. Germline lookup yields CDR1 LNHDA and CDR2 SQIVND (reference sequence). The CDR3 sequence is 17 residues long. CDR3 nucleotide sequence: TGTGCCAGTAGTATATCACTAGCCGCCACCACCTACAATGAGCAGTTCTTC. It specifies CASSISLAATTYNEQFF.

This clonotype was seen a few times. The chain combines TRBV5-1 with TRBJ2-7; D tentatively fits TRBD1 or TRBD2 (6 bases each). This CDR3 region has 15 residues. Trimming took 4 bases from V and 1 from J, leaving 15 bases between them. Germline lookup yields CDR1 SGHRS and CDR2 YFSETQ. DNA for the CDR3: TGCGCCAGCAGCCCGGGGGCCATGAGTTCCTACGAGCAGTACTTC. Translated, it gives CASSPGAMSSYEQYF.

The CDR3 loop reads CASSSSGLPPLHF. The CDR3, as DNA: TGTGCCAGCAGCTCCTCAGGGTTACCACCCCTCCACTTT. The V and J genes are TRBV7-9 and TRBJ1-6, with D perhaps matching TRBD1 (5 bases). Germline values: CDR1 SEHNR, CDR2 FQNEAQ (reference sequence). The CDR3 covers 13 residues. Trimming stripped 4 bases from V and 11 bases from J, with 12 bases between.

The genes are TRBV5-1 and TRBJ1-2; 8 bases fit TRBD1. This CDR3 is 15 amino acids long. V lost 0 bases, J lost 1 base, and 2 bases stayed unmatched. CDR1 and CDR2 from the germline V gene are SGHRS and YFSETQ. The CDR3 spells CASSLAGQGNYGYTF. CDR3 nucleotides: TGCGCCAGCAGCTTGGCCGGACAGGGTAACTATGGCTACACCTTC.

The table lists this clonotype with a few counts. The CDR3 reads CASSLRTSFYEQYF. The CDR3 bases are TGTGCCAGCAGTCTCAGGACTTCTTTCTACGAGCAGTACTTC. The chain joins TRBV6-2 or TRBV6-3 to TRBJ2-7; possible D gene TRBD2, 5 bases. Trimming pared 5 bases from V and 3 bases from J, leaving 14 bases between. The CDR3 totals 14 residues. The germline CDR1 and CDR2 sequences are MNHEY and SVGEGT.

This chain uses TRBV10-3 with TRBJ2-1; 9 nucleotides agree with TRBD1. CDR3 size: 18 residues. The germline gives CDR1 ENHRY, CDR2 SYGVKD. The J segment lost 4 bases and the V segment lost 4 bases, leaving 14 bases of the junction unmatched. DNA of the CDR3: TGTGCCATCAGTGGGGACCCCGAGGGACAGGGAATTTACAATGAGCAGTTCTTC. It yields the protein CAISGDPEGQGIYNEQFF.

The chain recombines TRBV6-1 with TRBJ1-1; 7 positions match TRBD1. The length of the CDR3 is 15 residues. Germline V lookup: CDR1 MNHNS, CDR2 SASEGT. The J segment lost 0 bases and the V segment lost 10 bases, leaving 11 bases of the junction unmatched. The DNA for the CDR3 is TGTGCCACGTCCCGGACAGGTTTCATGAACACTGAAGCTTTCTTT. Protein: CATSRTGFMNTEAFF.

The chain carries TRBV10-3 and TRBJ1-6; no definite D call. There are 13 residues in the CDR3. Germline V CDR1 and CDR2: ENHRY, SYGVKD. V dropped 5 bases and J dropped 7 bases, with 9 bases sitting between them. The CDR3 sequence: CAISIAGNSPLHF. As DNA, the CDR3 is TGTGCCATCAGTATTGCGGGGAATTCACCCCTCCACTTT.

This clonotype was observed a handful of times. The V and J genes are TRBV5-4 and TRBJ2-5, with TRBD1 matching over 7 bases. Germline-derived CDR1 and CDR2 are SGHNT and YYREEE (reference sequence). The junction had 7 bases not matched to a gene; V was cut back by 4 bases and J by 7 bases. The CDR3 contains 13 residues. Here the CDR3 DNA reads TGTGCCAGCAGCGACAGGGAAGTGAGGACCCAGTACTTC. Translating it yields CASSDREVRTQYF.

This clonotype was seen many times. This chain connects TRBV9 to TRBJ2-6, with D possibly called TRBD1 or TRBD2 (5 bases each). The germline V gene has CDR1 SGDLS and CDR2 YYNGEE. V lost 2 bases and J 0 bases, leaving 12 bases between the germline ends. The CDR3 length is 17 residues. CDR3 in DNA: TGTGCCAGCAGCGTGAGGGGAACGGTCTCTGGGGCCAACGTCCTGACTTTC. Residues: CASSVRGTVSGANVLTF.

This clonotype turned up a few times. The chain carries TRBV7-3 and TRBJ2-7, with D unresolved. This CDR3 is built from 13 residues. The germline CDR1 and CDR2 sequences are SGHTA and FQGTGA. V was trimmed by 0 bases and J by 7 bases, leaving 10 bases between them. CDR3 in DNA: TGTGCCAGCAGCTTAACAGGGTCTCGGGAGCAGTACTTC. Protein sequence: CASSLTGSREQYF.

The sample holds a few counts of this clonotype. This sequence joins TRBV7-9 and TRBJ1-2, with 11 bases fitting TRBD1. Germline V CDR1 and CDR2: SEHNR, FQNEAQ (reference sequence). The J segment lost 3 bases and the V segment lost 5 bases, leaving 5 bases of the junction unmatched. This CDR3 is built from 15 residues. As DNA, the CDR3 is TGTGCCAGCAGCCGCGGGACAGGGGGACACTATGGCTACACCTTC. Translation: CASSRGTGGHYGYTF.

This clonotype was counted only a few times. The CDR3 nucleotides are TGTGCCAGCAGCGTAGTATCCAGATATGAAGCTTTCTTT. Its protein is CASSVVSRYEAFF. The rearrangement links TRBV9 to TRBJ1-1, with D hard to call. The V and J ends lost 0 bases and 7 bases respectively, with 10 bases between them. This CDR3 is built from 13 residues. The germline CDR1 and CDR2 sequences are SGDLS and YYNGEE.